This T cell receptor (beta chain) is drawn from a study of blood T cell repertoires in COVID-19 (dated by TCRdb to about 2020). With regard to the full study: Collaborator samples came from the United States, Italy and Spain and covered acute and convalescent phases of COVID-19. The material from the prospective study consisted of cDNA or gDNA derived from T cells, B-cell-depleted T cells, or PBMCs. Subjects who had been exposed to COVID-19, were actively infected with it, or had recovered from it provided the deeply sampled blood TCRbeta repertoires that made up the dataset. The repertoires were made available in a free public database intended to serve as a resource for research on the immune response to SARS-CoV-2. The samples were drawn from the first 160 participants of the ongoing ImmuneRACE study and from 1,254 subjects provided by 6 global collaborators. Nearly every sample came with metadata listing a de-identified subject ID, COVID-19 status, age in years and sex. Where available, HLA class I and class II types were taken from metadata supplied by the sample provider and were not determined by assay-based typing.

Note on this clone: What antigen it recognizes has not been identified. No much larger clone is present one base from it, and per-base qualities are unavailable.

Results and caveats for the whole study, not just this receptor: How much clinical and demographic metadata was included differed by source and by participant, and the metadata was provided uncurated.

The collaborating institutions used their own protocols to collect whole blood in K2EDTA tubes. For TCRbeta analysis, collaborator samples were shipped as frozen whole blood, as isolated PBMCs, or as DNA extracted from either sample type. TCRbeta CDR3 regions were amplified from genomic DNA by means of the immunoSEQ Assay, a bias-controlled multiplex PCR. On the study's bioinformatics: The number of nucleated cells in each sample was estimated by amplification of reference gene primers within the assay. Sequence reads were collapsed and filtered to measure the absolute abundance of every unique TCRbeta CDR3 rearrangement. For each sample, productive Simpson clonality was calculated as the square root of Simpson's diversity index across productive rearrangements. Held by TCRdb, this immuneACCESS table contains in-frame sequences only and omits some clones. Under half of the omission traces to an unresolved V gene where checked; the cause of the rest is unknown. V and J calls and clone size come straight from that table; D and trimming were deduced from the DNA. This sample comprises around 200,000 clones, around 82% of them detected only once. The leading ten clones occupy 4% to 5.5% of the sample.

The CDR3 starts with the cysteine, ends with the phenylalanine, and has 15 residues. The entry retains the CDR3 DNA only, 45 bases that are in frame from base 1. CDR1 and CDR2 are drawn from the germline V gene (reference sequence): MNHEY, SMNVEV. The V end gives up 5 bases and the J end 1 base, leaving 2 bases in the junction not matched to a gene. The material sequenced was peripheral blood. This receptor was taken from a man in his fifties with active or convalescent COVID-19. The sequence links TRBV27 to TRBJ2-2; 9 junctional bases match TRBD2. This receptor has the CDR3 CASSRLAVNTGELFF. The DNA sequence is as follows: TGTGCCAGCAGTCGACTAGCGGTGAACACCGGGGAGCTGTTTTTT.